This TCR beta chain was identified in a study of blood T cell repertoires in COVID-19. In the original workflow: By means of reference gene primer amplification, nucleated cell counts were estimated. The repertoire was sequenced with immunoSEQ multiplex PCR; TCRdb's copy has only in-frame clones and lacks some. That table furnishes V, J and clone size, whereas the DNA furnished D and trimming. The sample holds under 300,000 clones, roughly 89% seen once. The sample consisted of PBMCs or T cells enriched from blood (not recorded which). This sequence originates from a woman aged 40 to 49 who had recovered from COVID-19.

CDR3 sequence (DNA): TGTGCCAGCTCACCGAATACAGGGGTCACTGAAGCTTTCTTT. Translation: CASSPNTGVTEAFF. The V call is TRBV18, the J call TRBJ1-1; 7 nucleotides align to TRBD1. The CDR3 is 14 amino acids. Trimming at V came to 3 bases and at J to 4 bases, leaving 5 bases not matched to a gene. The germline gives CDR1 KGHSH, CDR2 LQKENI.